One sample yielded the 5 T cell receptor beta chains listed below, sequenced in a study of a mutant IDH1 vaccine in newly diagnosed glioma. No antigen has been assigned to these receptors. Produced via immunoSEQ multiplex PCR; TCRdb's table is partial and in-frame only. The top ten clones hold 0.5% to 0.65% of a sample with approximately 110,000 clones, 85% to 90% of them seen once. Time point specified: week 11, during vaccination. Each dose of the vaccine consisted of 300 ug of mutant IDH1 20-mer peptide, with topical imiquimod. This specimen consisted of PBMCs, obtained from a glioma patient whose treatment included an IDH1 peptide vaccine. The receptors were gathered from a woman aged 50 to 65 with glioma.

The J gene is TRBJ1-1, the V gene TRBV11-2, with D possibly matching TRBD1 (5 bases). V was cut by 4 bases and J by 2 bases, with 11 bases left in between. CDR1 is SGHAT, CDR2 FQNNGV, per germline. The CDR3 extends over 14 amino acids. The CDR3 coding sequence is TGTGCCAGCAGCTCCGGGACGGACAACACTGAAGCTTTCTTT. This codes for CASSSGTDNTEAFF.

The chain links TRBV28 to TRBJ2-1; no reliable D call. The germline V gene has CDR1 MDHEN and CDR2 SYDVKM. Trimming removed 1 base at V and 2 bases at J, with 6 bases between. The CDR3 has 14 residues. The CDR3 DNA follows: TGTGCCAGCAGTTTATTCACAACCTACAATGAGCAGTTCTTC. It yields the protein CASSLFTTYNEQFF.

Comment on this clone: The sample carries other DNA sequences with the same CDR3. The chain has TRBV11-3 and TRBJ2-3, with D hard to call. The CDR3 spans 15 residues. The V end was cut by 1 base, the J end by 0 bases, with 8 bases between. The germline V gene has CDR1 SGHNT and CDR2 YENEEA. The chain's CDR3 is CASSLGGTSTDTQYF. CDR3 coding DNA: TGTGCCAGCAGCTTAGGCGGAACTAGCACAGATACGCAGTATTTT.

This clone has a handful of counts. The V call is TRBV6-5, the J call TRBJ1-1; D ambiguous. This CDR3 comprises 14 residues. Trimming removed 1 base at V and 0 bases at J, with 6 bases between. The germline V gene has CDR1 MNHEY and CDR2 SVGAGI. The CDR3 region is CASSYFRMNTEAFF. Here the CDR3 DNA reads TGTGCCAGCAGTTACTTCAGGATGAACACTGAAGCTTTCTTT.

The rearrangement joins TRBV27 to TRBJ2-3; no definite D call. The CDR3 extends over 15 amino acids. Germline CDR1 reads MNHEY; CDR2 reads SMNVEV (reference sequence). V was trimmed by 4 bases and J by 1 base, leaving 12 bases between them. CDR3 sequence: CASSSWTDGTDTQYF. The CDR3 nucleotides read TGTGCCAGCAGTTCCTGGACGGATGGCACAGATACGCAGTATTTT.